The rows below give T cell receptor beta chains drawn from one sample of a study of cytomegalovirus exposure and HLA in healthy donors. Using immunoSEQ multiplex PCR, the repertoire was profiled, and TCRdb retains in-frame clones only, with some absent. In total, the table holds about 130,000 clones. Sequenced: PBMCs. Source of these receptors: a woman aged 55 to 70 in good health and CMV-seronegative. The CDR3 runs from the conserved cysteine through the conserved F or W. D genes are given only for firm matches.

j_call d_call v_call cdr3_nt cdr3_aa
TRBJ1-4 TRBD1 TRBV28 TGTGCCAGCAGGACGGGCTCTGCAGGGGGAGAAAAACTGTTTTTT CASRTGSAGGEKLFF
TRBJ2-7 - TRBV13 TGTGCCAGCAGCTTAGGACAGGGATGGATGGAGAAAGGAGGCTACGAGCAGTACTTC CASSLGQGWMEKGGYEQYF
TRBJ2-2 - TRBV29-1 TGCAGCGTCGATAAACGAGGGACCGGGGAGCTGTTTTTT CSVDKRGTGELFF
TRBJ2-1 TRBD1 TRBV28 TGTGCCAGCAATATACAGGGGGACGGGTTCAATGAGCAGTTCTTC CASNIQGDGFNEQFF
TRBJ2-7 - TRBV7-2 TGTGCCAGCAGCTTAGGCCCGGGGGCCTACGAGCAGTACTTC CASSLGPGAYEQYF
TRBJ2-2 TRBD2 TRBV6-6 TGTGCCAGCAGTTTCGATGGAGGAAGCGGGGAGCCGTTTTTT CASSFDGGSGEPFF
TRBJ2-7 - TRBV28 TGTGCCACCAATTCGTACGGTTCAGGGTACCCCTACGAGCAGTACTTC CATNSYGSGYPYEQYF
TRBJ2-2 TRBD2 TRBV10-3 TGTGCCATCGGAGACCGGGGGGGGATGCGGAACACCGGGGAGCTGTTTTTT CAIGDRGGMRNTGELFF
TRBJ2-1 TRBD1 TRBV28 TGTGCCAGCAGCGCGGACAGGGGAGGTTACAATGAGCAGTTCTTC CASSADRGGYNEQFF
TRBJ1-2 - TRBV2 TGTGCCAGCACCGCGGACAGAAACTATGGCTACACCTTC CASTADRNYGYTF
TRBJ2-1 TRBD1 TRBV7-9 TGTGCCAGCAGCTCCGGGACAGGGTTTAGCAATGAGCAGTTCTTC CASSSGTGFSNEQFF
TRBJ1-1 TRBD1 TRBV10-3 TGTGCCATCGGGACAGGGGTGACTGAAGCTTTCTTT CAIGTGVTEAFF
TRBJ2-7 - TRBV2 TGTGCCAGCAGTTACACAGGGAGCTCCTACGAGCAGTACTTC CASSYTGSSYEQYF
TRBJ1-1 - TRBV11-2 TGTGCCAGCAGCACTAACAACCCGGTGGCTTTCTTT CASSTNNPVAFF
TRBJ1-2 - TRBV10-2 TGCGCCAGCAGTGAGAAAGTGGCAAACTATGGCTACACCTTC CASSEKVANYGYTF
TRBJ2-1 - TRBV7-8 TGTGCCAGCAGCTTAAACCCCGGAGGGTACAATGAGCAGTTCTTC CASSLNPGGYNEQFF
TRBJ1-3 - TRBV27 TGTGCCAGCAGGGCGACAACTGGAAACACCATATATTTT CASRATTGNTIYF
TRBJ2-3 - TRBV5-1 TGCGCCAGCAGCTTGGTAGGCGGCACCTACACAGATACGCAGTATTTT CASSLVGGTYTDTQYF
TRBJ2-1 TRBD2 TRBV27 TGTGCCAGCAGTCCTAGCGGGAGTTCTTACAATGAGCAGTTCTTC CASSPSGSSYNEQFF
TRBJ2-5 - TRBV7-9 TGTGCCAGCAGCCAAGGGGGGGGGCAAGAGACCCAGTACTTC CASSQGGGQETQYF